These 19 T cell receptor beta chains were sequenced from one sample in a study of glioma-infiltrating T cells after dendritic cell vaccination. Sequenced by immunoSEQ multiplex PCR; TCRdb stores in-frame clones only, minus some. Altogether about 87,000 clones are present, 85% to 90% being singletons, with the ten largest covering under 4%. The sequenced sample was blood, obtained before dendritic cell vaccination. The receptors derive from a human donor with glioblastoma.

The rearrangement uses TRBV11-2 and TRBJ1-4; TRBD1 matches 7 bases. Germline trimming cut 7 bases from V and 8 bases from J; bases unmatched to any gene: 10. CDR3 length: 14 amino acids. Germline V gives CDR1 SGHAT, CDR2 FQNNGV. CDR3 residues: CASTEQGTGEKLFF. As DNA, the CDR3 is TGTGCCAGCACCGAACAGGGGACTGGAGAAAAACTGTTTTTT.

The chain combines TRBV14 with TRBJ2-1, with TRBD2 matching 9 bases. After removal of 4 bases from V and 4 bases from J, the junction contained 8 bases not matched to a gene. This CDR3 comprises 16 residues. Looked up from germline, CDR1 is SGHDN and CDR2 is FVKESK. CDR3 amino acids: CASSRQRGVRYNEQFF. The CDR3 coding sequence is TGTGCCAGCAGCCGCCAGCGGGGGGTGCGATACAATGAGCAGTTCTTC.

V usage is TRBV11-1 and J usage is TRBJ2-2, with 10 bases lining up with TRBD2. Germline V gene sequence: CDR1 SGHAT, CDR2 FQDESV (reference sequence). The J segment lost 6 bases and the V segment lost 1 base, leaving 5 bases of the junction unmatched. There are 16 residues in the CDR3. CDR3: CASSLGASGGAGELFF. DNA of the CDR3: TGTGCCAGCAGCTTAGGGGCTAGCGGGGGAGCCGGGGAGCTGTTTTTT.

The CDR3 sequence is CASSSTTSGKNNEQFF. The CDR3 DNA reads TGTGCCAGCAGTTCCACAACTAGCGGGAAAAACAATGAGCAGTTCTTC. The chain couples TRBV6-5 to TRBJ2-1, with 10 positions matching TRBD2. The CDR3 has 16 amino acids. V lost 4 bases, J lost 5 bases, and 8 bases stayed unmatched. Germline loops: CDR1 MNHEY, CDR2 SVGAGI.

The chain couples TRBV6-5 to TRBJ2-7; 7 nucleotides agree with TRBD2. This CDR3 contains 15 residues. Per the germline V gene, CDR1 is MNHEY and CDR2 is SVGAGI. The junction had 7 bases not matched to a gene; V was cut back by 5 bases and J by 0 bases. This CDR3 is CASSKDGGSSYEQYF. CDR3 DNA: TGTGCCAGCAGTAAAGATGGCGGGAGCTCCTACGAGCAGTACTTC.

This chain links TRBV6-6 with TRBJ2-3; 8 bases agree with TRBD2. J was trimmed by 6 bases and V by 0 bases; bases with no gene match: 5. Germline CDR1 is MNHNY and CDR2 is SVGAGI (reference sequence). The CDR3 length is 15 residues. CDR3 in amino acids: CASSYSWTSWDTQYF. CDR3 nucleotides: TGTGCCAGCAGTTACTCATGGACTAGCTGGGATACGCAGTATTTT.

This sequence joins TRBV29-1 and TRBJ2-5, with a weak D call TRBD1 (6 bases). The tail of the sequence fits TRBJ2-7 better, so the J call may be wrong. The length of the CDR3 is 13 residues. CDR1 SQVTM and CDR2 ANQGSEA come from the germline V gene. Here the CDR3 DNA reads TGCAGCGTTGAAGGGACAGCCTTATACGAGCAGTACTTC. This translates into CSVEGTALYEQYF.

Details on this clone: An end of the junction differs from the germline gene, which may be a read error. V is TRBV18 and J is TRBJ1-2, with 8 bases matching TRBD1. The CDR3 covers 16 residues. Germline V gene data show CDR1 as KGHSH and CDR2 as LQKENI. CDR3 in DNA: TGTGCCAGCTCACCGGACGTCAGGGGGCATAACTATGACTACACCTTC. This encodes CASSPDVRGHNYDYTF.

This clone was found a few times. The V call is TRBV9, the J call TRBJ2-5, with 9 bases aligning to TRBD2. V shed 0 bases, J shed 11 bases, and the junction held 8 bases outside the gene matches. The CDR3 loop spans 14 amino acids. Germline V gene data show CDR1 as SGDLS and CDR2 as YYNGEE. The CDR3 protein is CASSVDNSGGAQYF. The DNA of the CDR3 is TGTGCCAGCAGCGTAGATAATAGCGGGGGCGCACAGTACTTC.

The chain has TRBV7-6 and TRBJ2-5; 13 positions agree with TRBD2. With 2 bases clipped from V and 1 base from J, the junction kept 10 bases outside the gene matches. The CDR3 has 19 amino acids. The V gene's germline CDR1 is SGHVS and CDR2 FNYEAQ. CDR3 coding DNA: TGTGCCAGCAGCTTATACGGGACTAGCGGGGTAAAGCTCCAAGAGACCCAGTACTTC. Translated: CASSLYGTSGVKLQETQYF.

The chain has TRBV5-1 and TRBJ1-5, with 8 positions matching TRBD1. Unmatched junction bases numbered 1, after V lost 3 bases and J lost 5 bases. CDR1 is SGHRS, CDR2 YFSETQ, per germline. The CDR3 has 13 residues. The CDR3 DNA follows: TGCGCCAGCAGCTCACAGGGGGATCAGCCCCAGCATTTT. It translates to CASSSQGDQPQHF.

This clone was found once. The chain has TRBV27 and TRBJ2-5, with D perhaps TRBD2 (6 bases). The DNA end is a closer match to TRBJ2-7, so the J assignment may be wrong. The CDR3 runs to 13 residues. Germline CDR1 MNHEY, CDR2 SMNVEV (reference sequence). This CDR3 reads CASSLEGWNEQYF. The CDR3 nucleotides read TGTGCCAGCAGTTTGGAGGGCTGGAACGAGCAGTACTTC.

The chain is built from TRBV4-1 and TRBJ1-5; 7 nucleotides agree with TRBD1. CDR3 length equals 15 residues. Germline loops: CDR1 MGHRA, CDR2 YSYEKL. Trimming took 0 bases from V and 6 from J; bases not matched to a gene: 5. The CDR3 loop reads CASSQEEQGTQPQHF. As DNA, the CDR3 is TGCGCCAGCAGCCAAGAAGAACAGGGGACTCAGCCCCAGCATTTT.

Here the CDR3 DNA reads TGTGCCAGTAGTCTTCAAGCGGGGGTCTCCTACAATGAGCAGTTCTTC. This gives the protein CASSLQAGVSYNEQFF. V usage is TRBV19 and J usage is TRBJ2-1, with TRBD2 matching 8 bases. The V gene end was trimmed by 5 bases and the J gene end by 0 bases; junction bases not matched to a gene: 6. The CDR3 runs to 16 residues. The germline CDR1 and CDR2 sequences are LNHDA and SQIVND (reference sequence).

The chain links TRBV7-1 to TRBJ2-7, with 10 bases matching TRBD2. TRBV7-1 has ORF status, its function being uncertain. Unmatched junction bases numbered 14, after V lost 4 bases and J lost 2 bases. CDR3 length equals 18 residues. The CDR3 sequence: CASSLAGLAGALTYEQYF. The CDR3 DNA is TGTGCCAGCAGCTTAGCGGGGCTAGCGGGGGCCCTTACCTACGAGCAGTACTTC.

The chain combines TRBV29-1 with TRBJ2-3, with 14 nucleotides matching TRBD2. J lost 5 bases, V lost 6 bases, and 7 bases had no gene match. Germline V gene data show CDR1 as SQVTM and CDR2 as ANQGSEA. The CDR3 consists of 15 residues. Here the CDR3 DNA reads TGCAGCGTGGGGGGACTAGCGGGAGATGTAGATACGCAGTATTTT. It yields the protein CSVGGLAGDVDTQYF.

The chain uses TRBV18 and TRBJ2-7, with D uncertain. Germline V gene lookup returns CDR1 KGHSH and CDR2 LQKENI. The CDR3 contains 12 residues. V shed 6 bases and J shed 4 bases, with 10 bases lying between them. The CDR3 loop is CASSPGSYEQYF. CDR3 DNA: TGTGCCAGCTCGCCCGGGTCGTACGAGCAGTACTTC. The variable domain in full, with the rest retrieved from reference TRBV18 and TRBJ2-7, is NAGVMQNPRHLVRRRGQEARLRCSPMKGHSHVYWYRQLPEEGLKFMVYLQKENIIDESGMPKERFSAEFPKEGPSILRIQQVVRGDSAAYFCASSPGSYEQYFGPGTRLTVT.

This clone has only one observation. The J gene is TRBJ1-2, the V gene TRBV29-1; D is ambiguous. The CDR3 covers 14 residues. Germline CDR1 is SQVTM and CDR2 is ANQGSEA. Between the trimmed V and J ends, which lost 1 base and 3 bases, there was a span of 12 bases. CDR3 sequence: CSVEGGSPDYGYTF. For the CDR3, the DNA is TGCAGCGTTGAAGGCGGGTCGCCTGACTATGGCTACACCTTC.

This chain uses TRBV5-1 with TRBJ1-6; TRBD1 agrees at 8 bases. Germline loops: CDR1 SGHRS, CDR2 YFSETQ. Losses at the gene ends were 1 base for V and 8 bases for J; bases not matched to a gene: 2. The CDR3 sequence is 14 residues long. CDR3 in DNA: TGCGCCAGCAGCTTGACAGGGGGTGATTCACCCCTCCACTTT. Its translation: CASSLTGGDSPLHF. Full variable domain (remainder filled in from reference TRBV5-1 and TRBJ1-6): KAGVTQTPRYLIKTRGQQVTLSCSPISGHRSVSWYQQTPGQGLQFLFEYFSETQRNKGNFPGRFSGRQFSNSRSEMNVSTLELGDSALYLCASSLTGGDSPLHFGNGTRLTVT.